Sequencing of this T cell receptor (beta chain) was carried out in a study of blood T cell repertoires in COVID-19. Study context: T cells, B-cell-depleted T cells, or PBMCs provided the cDNA or gDNA that served as material.

V gave up 6 bases and J gave up 3 bases, with 9 bases separating them. The CDR3 is 13 amino acids. The study assigned cohorts using participant-reported clinical history. Per the authors' pipeline: The assay estimated nucleated cells by amplifying reference gene primers. Assay: immunoSEQ multiplex PCR; the TCRdb copy retains only in-frame clones and omits some. V and J calls plus clone size are reproduced from that table; the DNA served to infer D and trimming. Altogether almost 500,000 clones are present, 75% to 90% being singletons, with the ten largest covering 8% to 9.5%. This sequence was found in a woman aged 55-75 years who had recovered from COVID-19. The sequenced sample was PBMCs or T cells enriched from blood (not recorded which). V is TRBV12-3 or TRBV12-4 and J is TRBJ2-1, with D hard to call. CDR3 loop: CASRSRDYNEQFF. The CDR3 nucleotides are TGTGCCAGCAGGTCGCGAGACTACAATGAGCAGTTCTTC.